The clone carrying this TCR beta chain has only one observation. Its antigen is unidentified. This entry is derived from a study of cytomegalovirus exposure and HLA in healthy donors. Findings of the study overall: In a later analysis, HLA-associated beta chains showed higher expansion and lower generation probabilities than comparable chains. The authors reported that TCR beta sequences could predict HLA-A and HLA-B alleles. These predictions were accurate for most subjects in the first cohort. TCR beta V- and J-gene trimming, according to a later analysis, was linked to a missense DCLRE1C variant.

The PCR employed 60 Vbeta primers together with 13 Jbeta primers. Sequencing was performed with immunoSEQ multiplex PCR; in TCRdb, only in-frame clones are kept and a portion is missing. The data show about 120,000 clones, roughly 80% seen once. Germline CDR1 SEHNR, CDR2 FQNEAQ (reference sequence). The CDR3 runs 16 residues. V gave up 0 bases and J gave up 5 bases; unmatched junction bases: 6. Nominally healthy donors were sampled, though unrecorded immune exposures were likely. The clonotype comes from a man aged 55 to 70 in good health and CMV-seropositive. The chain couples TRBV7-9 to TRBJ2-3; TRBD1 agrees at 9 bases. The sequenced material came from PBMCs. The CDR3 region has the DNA TGTGCCAGCAGCTTAGCGGGACAGGGTCTTGGAGATACGCAGTATTTT. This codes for CASSLAGQGLGDTQYF.